The present entry profiles one T cell receptor (beta chain) with its context. The antigen remains unidentified. The data derive from a study of tumor-infiltrating lymphocytes in primary liver carcinoma. Whole-study context: Samples had roughly 3.5 to 8 million productive TCRbeta reads, comparable between tissue types. General study points: Just around 7-24% of top clones spanned all five tumor regions.

Joint extraction of RNA and DNA used about 17-31 mg of bulk tissue that was unsorted. Each tumor was sampled at four poles and its centre. CDR1 SGHAT and CDR2 FQNNGV come from the germline V gene. The length of the CDR3 is 16 residues. Trimming stripped 6 bases from V and 6 bases from J, with 20 bases between. TCR beta cDNA came from roughly 450 ng total RNA, primed with a constant-region primer. Amplification in three nested multiplex PCR rounds with slightly modified ARM-PCR gave rise to TCR beta libraries. Researchers ran the first two PCR rounds for approximately 10 cycles each with TRBV1-TRBV30 forward primers and a C-beta reverse primer. TCRdb recomputed calls from the multiplex PCR reads with MiXCR, one row per CDR3 protein. The table lists 20,000 to 25,000 distinct CDR3 sequences, about 65% of them singletons.

The sequenced sample consisted of liver tumor tissue from sampling region 1. Documented subset: tumor region T1, superior pole. The J gene is TRBJ1-4, the V gene TRBV11-2; no clear D gene. This clonotype originated in a man in his forties with primary liver carcinoma and hepatitis B virus infection. The CDR3 spells CASSKTPGGTYEKLFF. CDR3 in DNA: TGTGCCAGCAGTAAGACTCCCGGAGGAACGTATGAAAAACTGTTTTTT.